Presented here are 20 T cell receptor beta chains from one specimen sequenced in a study of CD8+ T cells in alopecia areata. Extracted RNA was reverse transcribed into cDNA, the sequencing template. Libraries were prepared by immunoSEQ multiplex PCR; TCRdb keeps only in-frame clonotypes and omits some of them. The sample has under 250,000 clones, roughly 56% seen once. Sequenced material: CD8+ T cells sorted from blood. The receptors originated from a human donor in good health.

The chain uses TRBV7-2 and TRBJ2-1; D not certain. Germline CDR1 is SGHTA and CDR2 is FQGNSA. Trimming removed 2 bases at V and 4 bases at J, with 9 bases between. This CDR3 region has 14 residues. CDR3 amino acids: CASSLLSAYNEQFF. CDR3 nucleotides: TGTGCCAGCAGCTTACTAAGCGCGTACAATGAGCAGTTCTTC.

The chain employs TRBV5-8 and TRBJ1-2, with TRBD1 as a possible D gene (5 bases). This CDR3 comprises 15 residues. V was clipped by 2 bases and J by 4 bases, with 15 bases between them. CDR1 SGHTS and CDR2 YDEGEE come from the germline V gene. The CDR3 here is CASSFRQGGGYGYTF. CDR3 coding DNA: TGTGCCAGCAGCTTTAGGCAGGGCGGAGGCTATGGCTACACCTTC.

This chain joins TRBV5-1 and TRBJ1-1; weak D call: TRBD1 (5 bases). Germline V CDR1 and CDR2: SGHRS, YFSETQ. This CDR3 is 12 amino acids long. The V gene lost 4 bases and the J gene lost 8 bases, with 12 bases spanning the gap. This CDR3 reads CASSADTVEAFF. The CDR3 DNA reads TGCGCCAGCAGCGCGGACACGGTAGAAGCTTTCTTT.

This clone was recorded only once. The gene calls are TRBV30 and TRBJ1-5; no firm D call. From germline, CDR1 is GTSNPN and CDR2 SVGIG (reference sequence). V lost 0 bases, J lost 4 bases, and 13 bases lay in between. CDR3 length equals 15 residues. DNA for the CDR3: TGTGCCTGGAGTGTCGGGTCCGTCGGGAATCAGCCCCAGCATTTT. Its protein product is CAWSVGSVGNQPQHF.

This clone has only one observation. The genes are TRBV6-4 and TRBJ1-6; 10 positions match TRBD1. Germline CDR1 reads MRHNA; CDR2 reads SNTAGT. The CDR3 contains 16 residues. The ends lost 6 bases at V and 0 bases at J; junction bases unmatched: 2. DNA of the CDR3: TGTGCCAGCAGGCGGACAGGGGGCTCCTATAATTCACCCCTCCACTTT. It codes for CASRRTGGSYNSPLHF.

This clone was detected only a few times. This sequence joins TRBV13 and TRBJ2-5, with D tentatively TRBD1 (6 bases). The CDR3 covers 15 residues. Trimming shortened V by 5 bases and J by 5 bases, and 18 bases separated the two germline ends. Germline loops: CDR1 PRHDT, CDR2 FYEKMQ (reference sequence). The CDR3 bases are TGTGCCAGCAGCCTTCGCAGGGGAATGGTGGAGACCCAGTACTTC. This gives the protein CASSLRRGMVETQYF.

The chain carries TRBV4-1 and TRBJ2-5; D gene ambiguous. V lost 2 bases and J 4 bases, leaving 11 bases between the germline ends. Per the germline V gene, CDR1 is MGHRA and CDR2 is YSYEKL. The CDR3 has 14 residues. The DNA of the CDR3 is TGCGCCAGCAGCCAATCGGTGGCTGCAGAGACCCAGTACTTC. This encodes CASSQSVAAETQYF.

This clone was found a few times. The chain recombines TRBV7-9 with TRBJ1-6; D remains ambiguous. The CDR3 has 16 residues. CDR1 and CDR2 (germline): SEHNR, FQNEAQ (reference sequence). The ends were cut back, 3 bases at V and 0 bases at J, with 9 bases in the middle. The CDR3 coding sequence is TGTGCCAGCAGCTTGCGGGAGAGCTCCTATAATTCACCCCTCCACTTT. This translates into CASSLRESSYNSPLHF. The full variable domain, in which reference TRBV7-9 and TRBJ1-6 provide the parts outside the CDR3, is DTGVSQNPRHKITKRGQNVTFRCDPISEHNRLYWYRQTLGQGPEFLTYFQNEAQLEKSRLLSDRFSAERPKGSFSTLEIQRTEQGDSAMYLCASSLRESSYNSPLHFGNGTRLTVT.

The chain has TRBV30 and TRBJ2-3; 11 nucleotides agree with TRBD2. CDR1 and CDR2 (germline): GTSNPN, SVGIG (reference sequence). The CDR3 loop spans 15 amino acids. V trimming: 0 bases; J trimming: 5 bases; junction bases outside the gene matches: 4. CDR3 region: CAWSVLAGGGDTQYF. As DNA, the CDR3 is TGTGCCTGGAGTGTTCTAGCGGGGGGCGGAGATACGCAGTATTTT.

V gene TRBV5-1 combines with J gene TRBJ1-2; D call uncertain. The CDR3 sequence is 13 residues long. Germline V gene data show CDR1 as SGHRS and CDR2 as YFSETQ. V was cut by 4 bases and J by 3 bases, with 10 bases left in between. As DNA, the CDR3 is TGCGCCAGCAGCCCGGGGAGCTACTATGGCTACACCTTC. Protein product: CASSPGSYYGYTF.

The chain couples TRBV5-1 to TRBJ1-2, with TRBD1 as a possible D gene (6 bases). This CDR3 region has 14 residues. Deletions cut 2 bases from V and 2 bases from J, with 10 bases between. Per the germline V gene, CDR1 is SGHRS and CDR2 is YFSETQ. CDR3 nucleotide sequence: TGCGCCAGCAGCTTAAGGGGGGACAACTATGGCTACACCTTC. As protein: CASSLRGDNYGYTF.

As DNA, the CDR3 is TGTGCCAGCAGCTCCCTCAGGGGCTCGACACCGGGGGAAAAACTGTTTTTT. It codes for CASSSLRGSTPGEKLFF. This chain uses TRBV7-9 with TRBJ1-4; tentatively, D is TRBD1 (6 bases). The ends were cut back, 4 bases at V and 8 bases at J, with 23 bases in the middle. This CDR3 region has 17 residues. Germline V gene data show CDR1 as SEHNR and CDR2 as FQNEAQ (reference sequence).

The chain is built from TRBV29-1 and TRBJ1-6; no reliable D call. This CDR3 is 12 amino acids long. The germline CDR1 and CDR2 sequences are SQVTM and ANQGSEA. V shed 0 bases and J shed 13 bases, with 10 bases lying between them. This chain's CDR3 is CSVEDRAHPLHF. The CDR3 DNA follows: TGCAGCGTTGAAGATAGAGCTCATCCCCTCCACTTT.

This sequence joins TRBV6-5 and TRBJ2-7; unclear D gene. Between the trimmed V and J ends, which lost 2 bases and 6 bases, there was a span of 14 bases. Per the germline V gene, CDR1 is MNHEY and CDR2 is SVGAGI. This CDR3 has 14 amino acids. CDR3 bases: TGTGCCAGCAGTTACCGTTGGGTTTTGGCCGAGCAGTACTTC. Encoded protein: CASSYRWVLAEQYF.

This chain links TRBV6-5 with TRBJ1-5; D gene ambiguous. This CDR3 is 13 amino acids long. Trimming took 4 bases from V and 7 from J, leaving 11 bases between them. From germline, CDR1 is MNHEY and CDR2 SVGAGI. DNA of the CDR3: TGTGCCAGCAGTTCATCGACCGGGCAGCCCCAGCATTTT. Residues: CASSSSTGQPQHF.

This clone was found a few times. The rearrangement links TRBV28 to TRBJ1-1; 7 bases agree with TRBD1. CDR1 and CDR2 (germline): MDHEN, SYDVKM. V lost 3 bases, J lost 0 bases, and 4 bases stayed unmatched. This CDR3 spans 15 amino acids. The CDR3 nucleotides are TGTGCCAGCAGTTTCCAACAGGGGATGAACACTGAAGCTTTCTTT. Its translation is CASSFQQGMNTEAFF.

V gene TRBV7-9 combines with J gene TRBJ1-1, with a possible D match to TRBD1 (6 bases). Between the trimmed V and J ends, which lost 5 bases and 2 bases, there was a span of 18 bases. The germline V gene encodes CDR1 SEHNR and CDR2 FQNEAQ (reference sequence). The CDR3 loop spans 16 amino acids. The CDR3 DNA reads as TGTGCCAGCAGCCCACTAGGCGGGGGCGGCAACACTGAAGCTTTCTTT. Translated, it gives CASSPLGGGGNTEAFF.

J is TRBJ2-1 and V is TRBV13; the D gene is possibly TRBD1 (6 bases). The germline CDR1 and CDR2 sequences are PRHDT and FYEKMQ (reference sequence). The CDR3 is 13 amino acids. The V end lost 2 bases, the J end lost 5 bases, and 7 bases lay between the germline ends. The CDR3 sequence: CASSLRGNNEQFF. The CDR3 DNA is TGTGCCAGCAGCTTAAGGGGGAACAATGAGCAGTTCTTC.

The V call is TRBV29-1, the J call TRBJ1-2; 8 nucleotides match TRBD1. V dropped 4 bases and J dropped 8; count of bases not matched to a gene: 15. There are 15 residues in the CDR3. Germline CDR1 reads SQVTM; CDR2 reads ANQGSEA. CDR3 residues: CSVVLQDRVGGGYTF. CDR3 DNA: TGCAGCGTTGTGCTTCAGGACAGGGTCGGTGGGGGCTACACCTTC. The whole variable domain, remainder taken from reference TRBV29-1 and TRBJ1-2, is SAVISQKPSRDICQRGTSLTIQCQVDSQVTMMFWYRQQPGQSLTLIATANQGSEATYESGFVIDKFPISRPNLTFSTLTVSNMSPEDSSIYLCSVVLQDRVGGGYTFGSGTRLTVV.

The chain couples TRBV27 to TRBJ1-5, with D unclear. V was trimmed by 5 bases and J by 0 bases, leaving 5 bases between them. Germline CDR1 MNHEY, CDR2 SMNVEV (reference sequence). The CDR3 has 13 amino acids. CDR3 protein: CASSTTSNQPQHF. In nucleotides, the CDR3 is TGTGCCAGCAGTACAACTAGCAATCAGCCCCAGCATTTT.